What follows are 16 T cell receptor beta chains derived from one specimen sequenced in a study of T cell clonotyping in hematopoietic cell transplantation. Measured with immunoSEQ multiplex PCR; TCRdb has only the in-frame clones, and not every one. The sample records roughly 13,000 clones, about nine tenths being singletons. The sample consisted of PBMCs, taken 100 days after allogeneic stem cell transplant. The receptors derive from a female patient between 50 and 59 years old who had an allogeneic stem cell transplant from an unrelated donor, so the T cells may come from the graft donor. Some clones in this sample may be carry-over from other donors' samples.

The chain is built from TRBV14 and TRBJ2-3; perhaps TRBD1 as D (5 bases). Germline CDR1 reads SGHDN; CDR2 reads FVKESK. V dropped 0 bases and J dropped 6 bases, with 22 bases sitting between them. The CDR3 runs to 18 residues. The CDR3 DNA reads as TGTGCCAGCAGCCAAGAATGGGTCTCCGGACCCAAGGGGGATACGCAGTATTTT. It is translated as CASSQEWVSGPKGDTQYF.

The genes are TRBV9 and TRBJ1-2, with D possibly being TRBD1 (5 bases). In germline, CDR1 is SGDLS, CDR2 YYNGEE. Trimming pared 0 bases from V and 8 bases from J, leaving 11 bases between. This CDR3 contains 13 residues. The CDR3 region has the DNA TGTGCCAGCAGCGTAGTGTCCTCAGGGGGCTACACCTTC. Protein product: CASSVVSSGGYTF.

The V and J genes are TRBV7-9 and TRBJ1-5; 8 bases map to TRBD1. The CDR3 is 14 residues long. Germline V CDR1 and CDR2: SEHNR, FQNEAQ (reference sequence). The junction had 5 bases not matched to a gene; V was cut back by 3 bases and J by 7 bases. This chain's CDR3 is CASSFGQGGQPQHF. The CDR3 DNA follows: TGTGCCAGCAGCTTTGGACAGGGAGGCCAGCCCCAGCATTTT.

Here the CDR3 DNA reads TGCGCCAGCAGCCATCTAGCGGGAGACTACGAGCAGTACTTC. Amino acids: CASSHLAGDYEQYF. This chain joins TRBV4-1 and TRBJ2-7; 10 nucleotides match TRBD2. This CDR3 contains 14 residues. With 3 bases clipped from V and 3 bases from J, the junction kept 2 bases outside the gene matches. Germline V lookup: CDR1 MGHRA, CDR2 YSYEKL.

The rearrangement uses TRBV18 and TRBJ1-2, with D perhaps matching TRBD1 (5 bases). Per germline, CDR1 KGHSH and CDR2 LQKENI. Deletions cut 6 bases from V and 4 bases from J, with 12 bases between. This CDR3 region has 13 residues. The CDR3: CASSHGGTYGYTF. CDR3 sequence (DNA): TGTGCCAGCTCCCACGGGGGTACCTATGGCTACACCTTC. Drawing the rest from reference TRBV18 and TRBJ1-2, the complete variable domain is NAGVMQNPRHLVRRRGQEARLRCSPMKGHSHVYWYRQLPEEGLKFMVYLQKENIIDESGMPKERFSAEFPKEGPSILRIQQVVRGDSAAYFCASSHGGTYGYTFGSGTRLTVV.

Comments on this clone: Other nucleotide sequences from this sample produce the same CDR3. The gene calls are TRBV28 and TRBJ1-5, with 12 bases matching TRBD1. This CDR3 has 15 residues. The germline gives CDR1 MDHEN, CDR2 SYDVKM. V trimming: 3 bases; J trimming: 5 bases; junction bases outside the gene matches: 2. The CDR3 sequence: CASSLGTGGDQPQHF. The CDR3 DNA reads TGTGCCAGCAGTTTGGGGACAGGGGGCGATCAGCCCCAGCATTTT. Full variable domain (rest looked up from reference TRBV28 and TRBJ1-5): DVKVTQSSRYLVKRTGEKVFLECVQDMDHENMFWYRQDPGLGLRLIYFSYDVKMKEKGDIPEGYSVSREKKERFSLILESASTNQTSMYLCASSLGTGGDQPQHFGDGTRLSIL.

The chain combines TRBV19 with TRBJ2-3, with D tentatively TRBD1 or TRBD2 (5 bases each). Trimming took 3 bases from V and 2 from J, leaving 12 bases between them. This CDR3 is built from 15 residues. Germline V gene sequence: CDR1 LNHDA, CDR2 SQIVND (reference sequence). The CDR3 region is CASSIGIGATDTQYF. Written as DNA, the CDR3 is TGTGCCAGTAGTATCGGGATCGGGGCCACAGATACGCAGTATTTT.

The rearrangement links TRBV19 to TRBJ1-5, with 11 nucleotides matching TRBD1. After removal of 9 bases from V and 8 bases from J, the junction contained 6 bases not matched to a gene. Germline loops: CDR1 LNHDA, CDR2 SQIVND (reference sequence). This CDR3 spans 13 amino acids. The CDR3 here is CASGTGGIEPQHF. CDR3 DNA: TGTGCCAGCGGGACAGGGGGTATAGAGCCCCAGCATTTT.

The CDR3 bases are TGTGCCGCCCGCGGGGAGGGGACGAACTATGGCTACACCTTC. Translated: CAARGEGTNYGYTF. The chain carries TRBV6-5 and TRBJ1-2, with D possibly matching TRBD1 (5 bases). The ends were cut back, 11 bases at V and 2 bases at J, with 18 bases in the middle. The CDR3 is 14 residues long. Germline V lookup: CDR1 MNHEY, CDR2 SVGAGI.

The chain uses TRBV7-2 and TRBJ2-4; D is uncertain. Germline CDR1 SGHTA, CDR2 FQGNSA. CDR3 length: 15 residues. V dropped 5 bases and J dropped 0 bases, with 11 bases sitting between them. The CDR3 bases are TGTGCCAGCAGCCGCGATATACTAGCCAAAAACATTCAGTACTTC. Translating gives CASSRDILAKNIQYF.

This clone came up once. The genes are TRBV5-1 and TRBJ1-1, with D possibly matching TRBD1 (6 bases). Germline V lookup: CDR1 SGHRS, CDR2 YFSETQ. The CDR3 spans 14 residues. V lost 2 bases and J 5 bases, leaving 13 bases between the germline ends. CDR3 residues: CASSLTTGRTEAFF. The CDR3, as DNA: TGCGCCAGCAGCTTAACAACAGGGAGAACTGAAGCTTTCTTT.

The chain has TRBV28 and TRBJ1-2; unclear D gene. This CDR3 contains 13 residues. V lost 2 bases and J lost 2, with 6 bases in between. Per the germline V gene, CDR1 is MDHEN and CDR2 is SYDVKM. The CDR3 bases are TGTGCCAGCAGTTTAGCTCAAAACTATGGCTACACCTTC. Its translation: CASSLAQNYGYTF.

The J gene is TRBJ2-1, the V gene TRBV19, with 8 bases matching TRBD2. The junction had 10 bases not matched to a gene; V was cut back by 3 bases and J by 6 bases. Germline-derived CDR1 and CDR2 are LNHDA and SQIVND (reference sequence). This CDR3 spans 16 amino acids. Here the CDR3 reads CASSMGREAGGNEQFF. For the CDR3, the DNA is TGTGCCAGTAGTATGGGCCGGGAGGCGGGGGGCAATGAGCAGTTCTTC.

CDR3 protein: CASSLDPFGEGRSEQFF. Written as DNA, the CDR3 is TGTGCCAGCTCACTTGACCCTTTCGGGGAGGGCCGGAGTGAGCAGTTCTTC. This rearrangement joins TRBV18 to TRBJ2-1; TRBD2 matches 7 bases. The length of the CDR3 is 17 residues. CDR1 is KGHSH, CDR2 LQKENI, per germline. The V and J ends lost 4 bases and 9 bases, in that order; junction bases with no gene match: 18.

The chain has TRBV30 and TRBJ1-5; the D is unclear. Trimming cost V 7 bases and J 0 bases, with 13 bases left between them. CDR1 GTSNPN and CDR2 SVGIG come from the germline V gene (reference sequence). The CDR3 contains 14 residues. The CDR3 sequence: CALSAAYSNQPQHF. The CDR3 region has the DNA TGTGCCTTATCGGCAGCGTATAGCAATCAGCCCCAGCATTTT. Drawing the rest from reference TRBV30 and TRBJ1-5, the complete variable domain is SQTIHQWPATLVQPVGSPLSLECTVEGTSNPNLYWYRQAAGRGLQLLFYSVGIGQISSEVPQNLSASRPQDRQFILSSKKLLLSDSGFYLCALSAAYSNQPQHFGDGTRLSIL.

CDR3 amino acids: CASSLAGRTNEKLFF. CDR3 nucleotides: TGCGCCAGCAGCTTGGCAGGGAGGACTAATGAAAAACTGTTTTTT. The V call is TRBV5-1, the J call TRBJ1-4; a possible D gene is TRBD1 (5 bases). This CDR3 comprises 15 residues. The V end lost 0 bases, the J end lost 2 bases, and 8 bases lay between the germline ends. Per germline, CDR1 SGHRS and CDR2 YFSETQ.